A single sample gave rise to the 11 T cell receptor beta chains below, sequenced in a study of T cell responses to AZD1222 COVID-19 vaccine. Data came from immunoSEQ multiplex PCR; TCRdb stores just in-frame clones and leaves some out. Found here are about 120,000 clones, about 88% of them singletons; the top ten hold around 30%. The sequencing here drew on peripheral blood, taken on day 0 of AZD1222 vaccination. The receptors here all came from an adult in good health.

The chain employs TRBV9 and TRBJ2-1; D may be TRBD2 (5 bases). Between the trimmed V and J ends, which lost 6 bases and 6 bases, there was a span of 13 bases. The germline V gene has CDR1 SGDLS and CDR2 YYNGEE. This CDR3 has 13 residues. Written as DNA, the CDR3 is TGTGCCAGCAACGCATTGAGGGCCAATGAGCAGTTCTTC. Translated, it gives CASNALRANEQFF.

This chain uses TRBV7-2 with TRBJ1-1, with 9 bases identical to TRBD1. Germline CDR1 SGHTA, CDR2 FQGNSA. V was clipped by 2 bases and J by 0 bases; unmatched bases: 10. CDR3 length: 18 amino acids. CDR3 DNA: TGTGCCAGCAGCTTAAGGTCAGGGACAGGGACTTTGAACACTGAAGCTTTCTTT. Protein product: CASSLRSGTGTLNTEAFF.

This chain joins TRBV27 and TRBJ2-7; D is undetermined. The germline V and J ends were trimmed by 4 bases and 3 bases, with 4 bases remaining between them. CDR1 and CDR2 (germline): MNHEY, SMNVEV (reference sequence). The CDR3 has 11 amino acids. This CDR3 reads CASSSFYEQYF. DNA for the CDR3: TGTGCCAGCAGTTCCTTCTACGAGCAGTACTTC.

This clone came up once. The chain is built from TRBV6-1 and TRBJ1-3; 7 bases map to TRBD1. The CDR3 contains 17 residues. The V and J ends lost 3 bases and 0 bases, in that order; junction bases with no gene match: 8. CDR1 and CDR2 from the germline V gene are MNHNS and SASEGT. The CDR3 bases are TGTGCCAGCAGTGACCTCTTCGACAGGGCCTCTGGAAACACCATATATTTT. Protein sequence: CASSDLFDRASGNTIYF.

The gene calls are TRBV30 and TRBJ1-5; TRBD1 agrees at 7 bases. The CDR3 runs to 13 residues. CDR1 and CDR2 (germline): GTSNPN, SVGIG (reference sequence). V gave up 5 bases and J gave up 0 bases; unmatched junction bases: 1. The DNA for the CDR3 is TGTGCCTGGGGACAGGATAGCAATCAGCCCCAGCATTTT. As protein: CAWGQDSNQPQHF.

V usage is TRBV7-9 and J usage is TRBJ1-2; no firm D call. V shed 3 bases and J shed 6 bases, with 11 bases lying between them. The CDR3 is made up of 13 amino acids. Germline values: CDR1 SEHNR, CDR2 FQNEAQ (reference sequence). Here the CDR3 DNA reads TGTGCCAGCAGCTTTTCGAAGGGTGATGGCTACACCTTC. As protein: CASSFSKGDGYTF.

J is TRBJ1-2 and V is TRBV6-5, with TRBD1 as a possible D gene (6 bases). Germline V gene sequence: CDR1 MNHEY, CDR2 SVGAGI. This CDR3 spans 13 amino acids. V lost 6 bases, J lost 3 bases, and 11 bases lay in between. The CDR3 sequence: CASRTYRDYGYTF. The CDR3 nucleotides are TGTGCCAGCAGGACCTACAGGGACTATGGCTACACCTTC.

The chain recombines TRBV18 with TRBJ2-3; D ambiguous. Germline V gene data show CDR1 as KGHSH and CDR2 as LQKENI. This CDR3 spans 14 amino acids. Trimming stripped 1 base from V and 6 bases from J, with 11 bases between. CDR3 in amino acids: CASSPQTRADTQYF. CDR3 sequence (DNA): TGTGCCAGCTCACCACAGACGCGCGCCGATACGCAGTATTTT.

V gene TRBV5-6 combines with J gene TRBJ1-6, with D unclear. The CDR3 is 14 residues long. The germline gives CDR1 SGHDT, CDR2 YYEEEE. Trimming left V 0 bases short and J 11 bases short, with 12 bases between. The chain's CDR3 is CASSLVTRNAPLHF. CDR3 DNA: TGTGCCAGCAGCTTGGTCACCCGAAACGCACCCCTCCACTTT.

This CDR3 reads CASSQRVPGELFF. The CDR3 DNA sequence: TGTGCCAGCAGCCAGCGGGTCCCCGGGGAGCTGTTTTTT. This chain uses TRBV3-1 (or the pseudogene TRBV3-2) with TRBJ2-2; possibly TRBD2 for D (5 bases). The germline V and J ends were trimmed by 3 bases and 6 bases, with 8 bases remaining between them. Germline V gene lookup returns CDR1 LGHDT and CDR2 YNNKEL (reference sequence). The CDR3 extends over 13 amino acids.

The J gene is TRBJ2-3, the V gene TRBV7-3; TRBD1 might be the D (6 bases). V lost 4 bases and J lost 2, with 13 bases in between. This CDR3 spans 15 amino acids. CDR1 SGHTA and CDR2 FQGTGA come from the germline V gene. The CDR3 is CASSSGTRNTDTQYF. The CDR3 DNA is TGTGCCAGCAGCTCCGGGACACGGAACACAGATACGCAGTATTTT.